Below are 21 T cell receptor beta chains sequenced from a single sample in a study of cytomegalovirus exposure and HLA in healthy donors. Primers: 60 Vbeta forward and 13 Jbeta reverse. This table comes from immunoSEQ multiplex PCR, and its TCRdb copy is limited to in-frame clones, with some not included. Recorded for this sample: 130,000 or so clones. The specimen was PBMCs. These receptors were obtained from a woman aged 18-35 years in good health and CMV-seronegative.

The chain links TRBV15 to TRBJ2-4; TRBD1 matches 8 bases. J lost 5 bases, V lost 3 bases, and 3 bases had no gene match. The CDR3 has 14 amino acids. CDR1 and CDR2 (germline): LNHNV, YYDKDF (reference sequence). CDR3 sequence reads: CATSRPGQENIQYF. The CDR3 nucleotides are TGTGCCACCAGCAGGCCGGGACAGGAAAACATTCAGTACTTC.

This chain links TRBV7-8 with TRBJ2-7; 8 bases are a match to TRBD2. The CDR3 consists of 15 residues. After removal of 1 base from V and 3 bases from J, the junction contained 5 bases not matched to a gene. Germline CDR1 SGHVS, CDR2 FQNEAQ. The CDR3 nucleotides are TGTGCCAGCAGCTTAGATGACAGCGGGAGCTACGAGCAGTACTTC. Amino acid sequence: CASSLDDSGSYEQYF.

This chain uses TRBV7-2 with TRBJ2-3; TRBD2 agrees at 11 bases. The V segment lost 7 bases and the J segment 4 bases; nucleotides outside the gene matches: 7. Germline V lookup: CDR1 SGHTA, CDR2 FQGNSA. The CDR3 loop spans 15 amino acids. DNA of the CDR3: TGTGCCAGCAACCTAGCGGGAGGACGCGCAGATACGCAGTATTTT. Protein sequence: CASNLAGGRADTQYF.

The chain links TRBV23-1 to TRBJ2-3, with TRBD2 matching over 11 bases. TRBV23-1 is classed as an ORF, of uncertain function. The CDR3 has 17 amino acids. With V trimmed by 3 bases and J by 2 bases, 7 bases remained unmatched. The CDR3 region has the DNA TGCGCCAGCAGTCACTCTAGCGGGAGGAGGTACACAGATACGCAGTATTTT. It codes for CASSHSSGRRYTDTQYF.

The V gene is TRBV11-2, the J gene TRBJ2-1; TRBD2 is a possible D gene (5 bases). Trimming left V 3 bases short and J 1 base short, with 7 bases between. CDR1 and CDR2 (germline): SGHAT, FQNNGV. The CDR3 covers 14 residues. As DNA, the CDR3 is TGTGCCAGCAGCTTGCGGGTTTCCTACAATGAGCAGTTCTTC. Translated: CASSLRVSYNEQFF.

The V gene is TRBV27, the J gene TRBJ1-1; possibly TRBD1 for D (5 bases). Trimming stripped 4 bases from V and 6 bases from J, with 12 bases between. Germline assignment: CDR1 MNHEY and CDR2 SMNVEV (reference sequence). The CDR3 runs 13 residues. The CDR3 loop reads CASSSGGSPEAFF. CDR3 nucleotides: TGTGCCAGCAGTTCGGGGGGATCCCCTGAAGCTTTCTTT.

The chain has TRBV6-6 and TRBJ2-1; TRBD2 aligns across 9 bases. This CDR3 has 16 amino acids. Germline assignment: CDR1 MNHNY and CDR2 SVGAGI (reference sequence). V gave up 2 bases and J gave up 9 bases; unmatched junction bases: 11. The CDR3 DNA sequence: TGTGCCAGCAGTTACAAGCGCGCGGGAGGGCCCATTGAGCAGTTCTTC. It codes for CASSYKRAGGPIEQFF.

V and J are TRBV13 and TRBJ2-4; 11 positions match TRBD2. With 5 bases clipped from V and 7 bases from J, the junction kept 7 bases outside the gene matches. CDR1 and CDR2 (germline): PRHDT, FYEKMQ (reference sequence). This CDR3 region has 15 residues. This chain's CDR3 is CASSPLTSGKNIQYF. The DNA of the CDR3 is TGTGCCAGCAGCCCCCTGACTAGCGGGAAGAACATTCAGTACTTC.

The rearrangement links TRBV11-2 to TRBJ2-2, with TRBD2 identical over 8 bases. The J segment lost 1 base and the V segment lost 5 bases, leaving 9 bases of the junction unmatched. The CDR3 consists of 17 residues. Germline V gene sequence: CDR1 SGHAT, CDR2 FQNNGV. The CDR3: CASSRGGAGGNTGELFF. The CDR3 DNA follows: TGTGCCAGCAGCCGAGGAGGGGCGGGAGGGAACACCGGGGAGCTGTTTTTT. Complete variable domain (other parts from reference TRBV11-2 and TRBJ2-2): EAGVAQSPRYKIIEKRQSVAFWCNPISGHATLYWYQQILGQGPKLLIQFQNNGVVDDSQLPKDRFSAERLKGVDSTLKIQPAKLEDSAVYLCASSRGGAGGNTGELFFGEGSRLTVL.

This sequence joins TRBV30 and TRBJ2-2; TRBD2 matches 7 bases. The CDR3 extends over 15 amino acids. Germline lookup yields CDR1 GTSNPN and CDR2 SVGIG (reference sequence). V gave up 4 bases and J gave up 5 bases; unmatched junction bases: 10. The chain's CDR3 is CAWTGGRAGTGELFF. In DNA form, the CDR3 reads TGTGCCTGGACGGGTGGGAGGGCCGGAACCGGGGAGCTGTTTTTT.

The CDR3 sequence is CASTRDRGNTIYF. In DNA form, the CDR3 reads TGTGCCAGCACCCGGGACAGGGGAAACACCATATATTTT. V gene TRBV28 combines with J gene TRBJ1-3; 8 nucleotides align to TRBD1. J gave up 4 bases and V 7 bases, and 3 bases lay outside the gene matches. In germline, CDR1 is MDHEN, CDR2 SYDVKM. The CDR3 has 13 residues.

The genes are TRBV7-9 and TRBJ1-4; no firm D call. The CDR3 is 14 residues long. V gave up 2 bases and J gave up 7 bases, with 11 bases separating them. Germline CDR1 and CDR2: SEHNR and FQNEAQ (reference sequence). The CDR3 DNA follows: TGTGCCAGCAGCTTATTGCAGGCGAGTGAAAAACTGTTTTTT. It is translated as CASSLLQASEKLFF.

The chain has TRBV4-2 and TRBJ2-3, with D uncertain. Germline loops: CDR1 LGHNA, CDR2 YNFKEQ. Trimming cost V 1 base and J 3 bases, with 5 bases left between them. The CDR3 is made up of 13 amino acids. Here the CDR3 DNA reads TGTGCCAGCAGCCAAGGTGAGACAGATACGCAGTATTTT. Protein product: CASSQGETDTQYF.

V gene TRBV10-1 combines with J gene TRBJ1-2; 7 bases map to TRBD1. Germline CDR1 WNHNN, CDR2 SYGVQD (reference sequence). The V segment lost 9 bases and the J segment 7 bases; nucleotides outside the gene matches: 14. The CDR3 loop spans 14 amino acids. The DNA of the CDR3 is TGCGCCAGAAATCGTCAGGGGGTTGCTGCTGGCTACACCTTC. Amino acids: CARNRQGVAAGYTF.

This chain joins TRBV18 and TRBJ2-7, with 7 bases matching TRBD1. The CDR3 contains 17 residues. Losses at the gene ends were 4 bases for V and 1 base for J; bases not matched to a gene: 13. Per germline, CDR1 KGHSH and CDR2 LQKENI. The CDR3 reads CASSRYSGTEVSYEQYF. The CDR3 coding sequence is TGTGCCAGCTCACGATATTCGGGGACAGAGGTTTCCTACGAGCAGTACTTC.

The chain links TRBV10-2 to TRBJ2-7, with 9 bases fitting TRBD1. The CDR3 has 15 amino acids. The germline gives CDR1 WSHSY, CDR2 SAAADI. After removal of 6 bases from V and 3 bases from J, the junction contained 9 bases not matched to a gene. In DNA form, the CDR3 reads TGCGCCAGCAGGGCCCGACAGGGGGTAGACTACGAGCAGTACTTC. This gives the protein CASRARQGVDYEQYF.

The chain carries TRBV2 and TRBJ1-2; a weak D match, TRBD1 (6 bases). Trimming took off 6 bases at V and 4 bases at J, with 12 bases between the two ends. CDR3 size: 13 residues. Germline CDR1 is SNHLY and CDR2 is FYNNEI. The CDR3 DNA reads TGTGCCAGCAGCCGCGGACAGCCCTATGGCTACACCTTC. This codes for CASSRGQPYGYTF.

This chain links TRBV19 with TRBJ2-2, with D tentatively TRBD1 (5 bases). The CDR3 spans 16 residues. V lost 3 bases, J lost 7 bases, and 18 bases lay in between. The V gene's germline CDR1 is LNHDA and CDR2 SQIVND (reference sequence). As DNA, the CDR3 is TGTGCCAGTAGTATTAAAGGGGCAGTTCTTGACGGGGAGCTGTTTTTT. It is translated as CASSIKGAVLDGELFF. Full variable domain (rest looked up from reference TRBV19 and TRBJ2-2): DGGITQSPKYLFRKEGQNVTLSCEQNLNHDAMYWYRQDPGQGLRLIYYSQIVNDFQKGDIAEGYSVSREKKESFPLTVTSAQKNPTAFYLCASSIKGAVLDGELFFGEGSRLTVL.

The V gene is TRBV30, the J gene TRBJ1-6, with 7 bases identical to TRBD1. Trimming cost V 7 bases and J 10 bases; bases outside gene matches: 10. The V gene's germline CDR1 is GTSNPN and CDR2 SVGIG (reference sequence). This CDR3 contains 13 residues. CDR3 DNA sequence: TGTGCCTCCCGTGTAACAGGGGAGTCACCCCTCCACTTT. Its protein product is CASRVTGESPLHF.

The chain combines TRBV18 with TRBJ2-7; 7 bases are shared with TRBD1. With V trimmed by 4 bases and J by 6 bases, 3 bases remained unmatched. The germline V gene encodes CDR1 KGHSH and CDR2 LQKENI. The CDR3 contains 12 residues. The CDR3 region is CASSQQGFEQYF. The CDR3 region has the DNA TGTGCCAGCTCACAACAGGGGTTCGAGCAGTACTTC.

CDR3 amino acids: CASSPPGGYSKNIQYF. In DNA, the CDR3 is TGTGCCAGCTCACCTCCAGGGGGCTACTCCAAAAACATTCAGTACTTC. This chain joins TRBV18 and TRBJ2-4; 8 bases are a match to TRBD1. This CDR3 region has 16 residues. From germline, CDR1 is KGHSH and CDR2 LQKENI. V shed 3 bases, J shed 2 bases, and the junction held 6 bases outside the gene matches.